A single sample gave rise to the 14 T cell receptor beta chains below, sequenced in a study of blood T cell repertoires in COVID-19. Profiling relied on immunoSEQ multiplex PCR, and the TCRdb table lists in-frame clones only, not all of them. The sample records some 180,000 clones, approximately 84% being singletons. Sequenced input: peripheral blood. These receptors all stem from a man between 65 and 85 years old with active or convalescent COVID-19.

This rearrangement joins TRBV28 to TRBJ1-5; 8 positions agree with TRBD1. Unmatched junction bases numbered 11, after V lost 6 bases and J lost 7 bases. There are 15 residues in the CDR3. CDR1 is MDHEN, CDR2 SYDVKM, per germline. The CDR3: CASSMTGTGGQPQHF. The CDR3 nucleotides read TGTGCCAGCAGCATGACAGGGACAGGCGGCCAGCCCCAGCATTTT. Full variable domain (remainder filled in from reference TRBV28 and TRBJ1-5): DVKVTQSSRYLVKRTGEKVFLECVQDMDHENMFWYRQDPGLGLRLIYFSYDVKMKEKGDIPEGYSVSREKKERFSLILESASTNQTSMYLCASSMTGTGGQPQHFGDGTRLSIL.

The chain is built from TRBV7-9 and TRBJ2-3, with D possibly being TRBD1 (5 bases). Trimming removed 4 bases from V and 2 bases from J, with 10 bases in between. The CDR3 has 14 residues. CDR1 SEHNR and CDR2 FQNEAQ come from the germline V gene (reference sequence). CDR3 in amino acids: CASSSRTHTDTQYF. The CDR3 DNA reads TGTGCCAGCAGCTCCCGGACACACACAGATACGCAGTATTTT.

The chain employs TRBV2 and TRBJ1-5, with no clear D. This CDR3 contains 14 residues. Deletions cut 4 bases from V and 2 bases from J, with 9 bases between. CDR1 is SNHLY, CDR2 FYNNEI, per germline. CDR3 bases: TGTGCCAGCAGTGGATTGGCGGGCAATCAGCCCCAGCATTTT. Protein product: CASSGLAGNQPQHF.

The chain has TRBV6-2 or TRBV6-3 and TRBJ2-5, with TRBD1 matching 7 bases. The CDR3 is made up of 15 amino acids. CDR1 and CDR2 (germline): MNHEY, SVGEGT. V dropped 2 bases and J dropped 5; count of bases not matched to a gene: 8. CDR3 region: CASSYEGARWETQYF. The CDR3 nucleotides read TGTGCCAGCAGTTACGAGGGGGCGCGATGGGAGACCCAGTACTTC.

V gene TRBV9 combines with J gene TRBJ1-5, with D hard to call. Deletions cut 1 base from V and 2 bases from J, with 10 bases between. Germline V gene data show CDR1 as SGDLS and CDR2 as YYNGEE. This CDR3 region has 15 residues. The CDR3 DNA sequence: TGTGCCAGCAGCGTAAACGGGGATCGCAATCAGCCCCAGCATTTT. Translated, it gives CASSVNGDRNQPQHF.

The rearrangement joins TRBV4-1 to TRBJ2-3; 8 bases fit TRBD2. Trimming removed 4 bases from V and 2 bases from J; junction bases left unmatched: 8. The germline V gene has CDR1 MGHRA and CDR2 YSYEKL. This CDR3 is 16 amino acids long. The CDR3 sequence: CASSLTLLADTDTQYF. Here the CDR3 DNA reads TGCGCCAGCAGCCTAACGTTACTAGCGGACACAGATACGCAGTATTTT.

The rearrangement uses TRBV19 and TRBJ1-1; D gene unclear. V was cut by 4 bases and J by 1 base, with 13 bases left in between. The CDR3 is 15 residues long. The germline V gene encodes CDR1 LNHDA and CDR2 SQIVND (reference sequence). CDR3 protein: CASSTRTTGNTEAFF. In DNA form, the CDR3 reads TGTGCCAGTAGTACCCGAACGACGGGGAACACTGAAGCTTTCTTT.

The CDR3 bases are TGTGCCAGTAGTATAGTAGGGGGACAGAACTATGGCTACACCTTC. This encodes CASSIVGGQNYGYTF. The chain combines TRBV19 with TRBJ1-2, with TRBD1 matching over 7 bases. V dropped 1 base and J dropped 2; count of bases not matched to a gene: 4. The V gene's germline CDR1 is LNHDA and CDR2 SQIVND (reference sequence). The CDR3 length is 15 residues.

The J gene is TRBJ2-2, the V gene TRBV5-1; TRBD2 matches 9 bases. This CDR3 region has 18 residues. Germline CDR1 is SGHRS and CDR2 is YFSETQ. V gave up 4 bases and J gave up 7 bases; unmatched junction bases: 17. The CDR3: CASSPSTLAGHGYGELFF. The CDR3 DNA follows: TGCGCCAGCAGCCCATCGACACTAGCGGGCCATGGTTACGGGGAGCTGTTTTTT.

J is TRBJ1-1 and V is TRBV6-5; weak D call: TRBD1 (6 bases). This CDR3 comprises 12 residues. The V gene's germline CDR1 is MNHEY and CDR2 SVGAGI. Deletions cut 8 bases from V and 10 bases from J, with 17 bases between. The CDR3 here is CASAWGTTGAFF. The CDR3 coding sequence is TGTGCCAGCGCCTGGGGGACAACGGGAGCTTTCTTT.

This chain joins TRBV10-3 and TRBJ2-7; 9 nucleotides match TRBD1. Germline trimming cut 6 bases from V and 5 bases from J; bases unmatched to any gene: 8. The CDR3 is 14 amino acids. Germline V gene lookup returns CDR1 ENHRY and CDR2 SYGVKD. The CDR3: CAIRGGQGRNEQYF. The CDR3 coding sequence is TGTGCCATCAGGGGGGGACAGGGCAGAAACGAGCAGTACTTC.

The DNA for the CDR3 is TGTGCCACCGACAGGGGATTTGAGACCCAGTACTTC. Its protein is CATDRGFETQYF. The rearrangement links TRBV5-8 to TRBJ2-5, with TRBD1 matching over 8 bases. This CDR3 region has 12 residues. J lost 5 bases, V lost 9 bases, and 6 bases had no gene match. Germline V gives CDR1 SGHTS, CDR2 YDEGEE.

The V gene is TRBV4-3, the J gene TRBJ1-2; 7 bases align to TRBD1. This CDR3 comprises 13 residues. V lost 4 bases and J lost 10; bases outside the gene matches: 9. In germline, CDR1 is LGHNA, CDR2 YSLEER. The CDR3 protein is CASSPGRGDAYTF. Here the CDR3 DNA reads TGCGCCAGCAGCCCCGGCAGGGGGGATGCCTACACCTTC.

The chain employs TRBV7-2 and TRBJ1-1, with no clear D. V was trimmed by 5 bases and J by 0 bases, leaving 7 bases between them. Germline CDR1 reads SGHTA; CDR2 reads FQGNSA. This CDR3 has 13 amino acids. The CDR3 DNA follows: TGTGCCAGCAGCATGACACTGAACACTGAAGCTTTCTTT. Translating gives CASSMTLNTEAFF.